This TCR beta chain was captured in a study of T cell repertoires in cytomegalovirus infection. Across the whole study: Use of recently identified HLA-C-restricted and well-studied HLA-B-restricted CMV epitopes was part of the study. Evidence of both CMV infection and a matching HLA type came from public TCR beta signatures.

TCRdb re-derived calls from the reads in MiXCR, one entry per CDR3 protein. This table has under 200,000 distinct CDR3 sequences, 20% to 25% appearing once. Trimming removed 1 base at V and 10 bases at J, with 23 bases between. The CDR3 covers 18 residues. Germline V gene sequence: CDR1 SGHTA, CDR2 FQGNSA. This clonotype turned up a few times. As yet, its antigen is unknown. V usage is TRBV7-2 and J usage is TRBJ1-6, with TRBD1 as a possible D gene (5 bases). The source material was CD8+ T cells from cultured PBMCs, sampled from culture after CMV antigen stimulation. The source of this sequence is a human donor in good health (CMV status not recorded). Some clones in this sample may be carry-over from other donors' samples. The CDR3 region has the DNA TGTGCCAGCAGCTTAGGAGGAGGATTGGGGACTTATTTGTCACCCCTCCACTTT. Translated, it gives CASSLGGGLGTYLSPLHF.